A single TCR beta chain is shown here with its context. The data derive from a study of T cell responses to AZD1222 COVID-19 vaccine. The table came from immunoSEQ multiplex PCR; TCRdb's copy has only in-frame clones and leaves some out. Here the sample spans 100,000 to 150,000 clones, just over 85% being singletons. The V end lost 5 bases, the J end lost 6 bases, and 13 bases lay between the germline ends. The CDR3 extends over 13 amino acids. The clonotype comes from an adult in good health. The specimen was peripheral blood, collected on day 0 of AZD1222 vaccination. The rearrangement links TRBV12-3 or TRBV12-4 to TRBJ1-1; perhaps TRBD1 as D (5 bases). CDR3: CASSARAQAEAFF. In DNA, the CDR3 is TGTGCCAGCAGTGCCAGGGCCCAAGCTGAAGCTTTCTTT.